The next 20 T cell receptor beta chains were all read from a single sample in a study of spatial heterogeneity in lung cancer. A single record per CDR3 protein comes from TCRdb applying MiXCR to the 5' RACE reads. The repertoire includes 20,000 to 30,000 distinct CDR3 sequences, about 13% of them detected once, and around 25% sits in the top ten. Stated time point: sample taken at primary tumor resection. The input material, whole RNA from tumor, nontumor lung or frozen PBMC, was sequenced unsorted. Here the sequenced sample was PBMCs, taken at surgery. These receptors all come from a female donor with early-stage non-small cell lung cancer.

This clonotype has a count of ten or more. In nucleotides, the CDR3 is TGTGCCAGCAGGGGACTAGCGGGACGAGAGACCCAGTACTTC. This codes for CASRGLAGRETQYF. The rearrangement uses TRBV2 and TRBJ2-5; the match to TRBD2 covers 13 bases. Trimming took 6 bases from V and 4 from J; bases not matched to a gene: 2. This CDR3 region has 14 residues. Germline V gene lookup returns CDR1 SNHLY and CDR2 FYNNEI.

The chain employs TRBV20-1 and TRBJ2-3, with unresolved D. The CDR3 covers 10 residues. Germline loops: CDR1 DFQATT, CDR2 SNEGSKA (reference sequence). V lost 2 bases and J 6 bases, leaving 3 bases between the germline ends. CDR3 protein: CSARSDTQYF. CDR3 in DNA: TGCAGTGCTAGATCTGATACGCAGTATTTT.

Here the CDR3 reads CASSTDRGSGQPQHF. DNA for the CDR3: TGTGCCAGCAGTACGGACAGGGGGAGCGGGCAGCCCCAGCATTTT. V and J are TRBV6-2 or TRBV6-3 and TRBJ1-5; 10 bases are shared with TRBD1. Trimming took 5 bases from V and 7 from J; bases not matched to a gene: 8. The length of the CDR3 is 15 residues. Germline CDR1 MNHEY, CDR2 SVGEGT.

Ten or more counts support this clonotype. The rearrangement links TRBV12-3 or TRBV12-4 to TRBJ2-2; D gene ambiguous. The germline V and J ends were trimmed by 7 bases and 5 bases, with 5 bases remaining between them. This CDR3 has 11 residues. Written as DNA, the CDR3 is TGTGCCAGCATGTTAACCGGGGAGCTGTTTTTT. Residues: CASMLTGELFF.

V and J are TRBV12-3 or TRBV12-4 and TRBJ2-3; 8 positions match TRBD2. Trimming took 6 bases from V and 2 from J; bases not matched to a gene: 4. This CDR3 contains 14 residues. The CDR3 spells CASRGLANTDTQYF. DNA for the CDR3: TGTGCCAGCAGAGGACTAGCTAACACAGATACGCAGTATTTT.

This clonotype occurred a few times. The chain joins TRBV27 to TRBJ2-1, with 11 bases fitting TRBD2. V shed 2 bases, J shed 5 bases, and the junction held 11 bases outside the gene matches. CDR1 MNHEY and CDR2 SMNVEV come from the germline V gene (reference sequence). CDR3 length equals 18 residues. CDR3 nucleotide sequence: TGTGCCAGCAGTTTAGTCCTCCCCGGGACTAGCGGAGACAATGAGCAGTTCTTC. Translating it yields CASSLVLPGTSGDNEQFF.

This clonotype came up a few times. The rearrangement links TRBV5-1 to TRBJ2-3; D not resolved. The germline V gene has CDR1 SGHRS and CDR2 YFSETQ. The V and J ends lost 0 bases and 0 bases respectively, with 5 bases between them. The CDR3 has 14 amino acids. The CDR3 bases are TGCGCCAGCAGCTTGGCAGCTAGCACAGATACGCAGTATTTT. It specifies CASSLAASTDTQYF.

In its sample, this clonotype was seen many times. The CDR3 nucleotides are TGCGCCAGCAGCCAAGATCTTTGGACAAAGAACACTGAAGCTTTCTTT. This gives the protein CASSQDLWTKNTEAFF. The V call is TRBV4-3, the J call TRBJ1-1; D is perhaps TRBD1 (5 bases). The CDR3 consists of 16 residues. Trimming pared 0 bases from V and 1 base from J, leaving 12 bases between. Germline CDR1 reads LGHNA; CDR2 reads YSLEER.

This clonotype was counted at least ten times. The CDR3: CSVVTFQGPAGANVLTF. CDR3 DNA sequence: TGCAGCGTGGTAACTTTTCAGGGACCAGCCGGGGCCAACGTCCTGACTTTC. This chain joins TRBV29-1 and TRBJ2-6, with D perhaps assigned TRBD1 or TRBD2 (5 bases each). The CDR3 covers 17 residues. Looked up from germline, CDR1 is SQVTM and CDR2 is ANQGSEA. Trimming pared 6 bases from V and 4 bases from J, leaving 22 bases between. The whole variable domain, filled in from reference TRBV29-1 and TRBJ2-6, reads SAVISQKPSRDICQRGTSLTIQCQVDSQVTMMFWYRQQPGQSLTLIATANQGSEATYESGFVIDKFPISRPNLTFSTLTVSNMSPEDSSIYLCSVVTFQGPAGANVLTFGAGSRLTVL.

By frequency in the sample, this clonotype is large. The chain uses TRBV28 and TRBJ2-7, with 8 nucleotides matching TRBD1. Losses at the gene ends were 6 bases for V and 5 bases for J; bases not matched to a gene: 15. This CDR3 has 16 amino acids. Germline CDR1 reads MDHEN; CDR2 reads SYDVKM. CDR3 sequence reads: CASSTRTGKGSHEQYF. CDR3 in DNA: TGTGCCAGCAGCACACGGACAGGGAAGGGATCCCACGAGCAGTACTTC.

This clonotype was observed at least ten times. The V gene is TRBV7-2, the J gene TRBJ1-1; D not certain. This CDR3 is 15 amino acids long. Looked up from germline, CDR1 is SGHTA and CDR2 is FQGNSA. The V and J ends lost 7 bases and 1 base respectively, with 16 bases between them. The CDR3 here is CASTSSAWANTEAFF. As DNA, the CDR3 is TGTGCCAGCACTTCATCGGCATGGGCGAACACTGAAGCTTTCTTT.

This clonotype was counted many times. The chain recombines TRBV20-1 with TRBJ2-7; D uncertain. The germline V and J ends were trimmed by 3 bases and 4 bases, with 13 bases remaining between them. CDR1 DFQATT and CDR2 SNEGSKA come from the germline V gene (reference sequence). CDR3 length: 13 amino acids. The CDR3 bases are TGCAGTGCTAGTCCCAGGAGCCGGTACGAGCAGTACTTC. Amino acid sequence: CSASPRSRYEQYF.

This clonotype showed up many times. The CDR3 nucleotides are TGTGCCAGCTCTCCAACTGGGACAGGGGGTCATCAGCCCCAGCATTTT. Its protein is CASSPTGTGGHQPQHF. J is TRBJ1-5 and V is TRBV18; 11 bases fit TRBD1. The trim removed 6 bases at V and 5 bases at J, leaving 9 bases unmatched. CDR1 is KGHSH and CDR2 is LQKENI in the germline V gene. The CDR3 totals 16 residues.

This clonotype was counted many times. This rearrangement joins TRBV6-2 or TRBV6-3 to TRBJ2-1; 8 bases fit TRBD2. The germline V gene has CDR1 MNHEY and CDR2 SVGEGT. CDR3 length: 16 residues. V was pared by 5 bases and J by 9 bases, with 15 bases of the junction left unmatched. DNA of the CDR3: TGTGCCAGCAGTCGGGGGGTCCAGCGGGAGACGAGTGAGCAGTTCTTC. Its protein product is CASSRGVQRETSEQFF.

This clonotype came up many times. The chain carries TRBV6-1 and TRBJ2-1; D uncertain. This CDR3 contains 15 residues. Germline V gene lookup returns CDR1 MNHNS and CDR2 SASEGT. V lost 1 base and J 0 bases, leaving 7 bases between the germline ends. The CDR3 sequence: CASSEDTNSYNEQFF. The CDR3 DNA sequence: TGTGCCAGCAGTGAAGATACAAACTCCTACAATGAGCAGTTCTTC.

In this sample, this clonotype turned up a few times. The chain uses TRBV6-4 and TRBJ2-5, with no clear D. Germline V gives CDR1 MRHNA, CDR2 SNTAGT. The CDR3 sequence is 10 residues long. The V and J ends lost 3 bases and 6 bases respectively, with 2 bases between them. The CDR3 DNA is TGTGCCAGCAGTGATAAGACCCAGTACTTC. It encodes CASSDKTQYF.

This clonotype showed up many times. The chain combines TRBV13 with TRBJ2-2; D is possibly TRBD2 (6 bases). This CDR3 has 14 amino acids. The ends were cut back, 5 bases at V and 3 bases at J, with 10 bases in the middle. The germline gives CDR1 PRHDT, CDR2 FYEKMQ (reference sequence). CDR3 sequence reads: CASSRGGYTGELFF. As DNA, the CDR3 is TGTGCCAGCAGCCGTGGGGGGTACACCGGGGAGCTGTTTTTT. Based on the CDR3 plus reference TRBV13 and TRBJ2-2, the full variable domain is AAGVIQSPRHLIKEKRETATLKCYPIPRHDTVYWYQQGPGQDPQFLISFYEKMQSDKGSIPDRFSAQQFSDYHSELNMSSLELGDSALYFCASSRGGYTGELFFGEGSRLTVL.

This clonotype occurred many times. The chain has TRBV13 and TRBJ2-4; D possibly corresponds to TRBD2 (6 bases). Trimming stripped 4 bases from V and 0 bases from J, with 16 bases between. CDR1 is PRHDT and CDR2 is FYEKMQ in the germline V gene (reference sequence). The CDR3 totals 17 residues. CDR3 coding DNA: TGTGCCAGCAGCTCGGCGGCTAGCGATATAGCCAAAAACATTCAGTACTTC. Its translation: CASSSAASDIAKNIQYF.

This clonotype appeared many times. The chain uses TRBV28 and TRBJ2-1; D tentatively fits TRBD1 or TRBD2 (5 bases each). This CDR3 is built from 14 residues. Germline V gene lookup returns CDR1 MDHEN and CDR2 SYDVKM. V gave up 3 bases and J gave up 1 base, with 7 bases separating them. The CDR3 here is CASSFGTSYNEQFF. The DNA for the CDR3 is TGTGCCAGCAGTTTTGGGACGTCCTACAATGAGCAGTTCTTC.

There are a few counts of this clonotype. This chain joins TRBV9 and TRBJ2-1, with a weak D call TRBD1 (5 bases). Germline CDR1 and CDR2: SGDLS and YYNGEE. The V gene lost 2 bases and the J gene lost 4 bases, with 16 bases spanning the gap. The CDR3 has 16 amino acids. The CDR3 here is CASSVDPVGRYNEQFF. The CDR3 coding sequence is TGTGCCAGCAGCGTTGACCCGGTGGGGCGGTACAATGAGCAGTTCTTC.